Presented here are 2 T cell receptor beta chains from one specimen sequenced in a study of tumor and adjacent non-tumor tissue in lung cancer. This sample's RNA came from whole unsorted tissue. Three rounds of nested PCR, following a modified ARM-PCR protocol, produced the TCRbeta library. TCRdb passed the multiplex PCR reads through MiXCR, listing each CDR3 protein once. The data contain about 110,000 distinct CDR3 sequences, over 75% of them singletons. The material sequenced was lung tumor tissue. The receptors here all came from a man aged 65 to 85 with non-small cell lung cancer.

Ten or more counts support this clonotype. The rearrangement links TRBV10-3 to TRBJ1-6; D is perhaps TRBD1 (6 bases). This CDR3 is built from 16 residues. Per the germline V gene, CDR1 is ENHRY and CDR2 is SYGVKD. Trimming left V 10 bases short and J 5 bases short, with 21 bases between. DNA of the CDR3: TGTGCCACTGCACCCTTCAACAGGGATAATAATTCACCCCTCCACTTT. Its translation is CATAPFNRDNNSPLHF.

The chain uses TRBV5-4 and TRBJ2-5; 7 bases match TRBD2. The CDR3 has 15 residues. Germline V gene data show CDR1 as SGHNT and CDR2 as YYREEE (reference sequence). V lost 6 bases and J lost 5; bases outside the gene matches: 13. DNA of the CDR3: TGTGCCAGCACCTCGGCGGGAGTTGTTGGGGAGACCCAGTACTTC. This encodes CASTSAGVVGETQYF.